This T cell receptor beta chain originates from a study of siplizumab effects on memory and regulatory T cells. Sequenced by immunoSEQ multiplex PCR; TCRdb stores in-frame clones only, minus some. Among around 120,000 clones listed, about 94% were seen once. Germline-derived CDR1 and CDR2 are LNHDA and SQIVND (reference sequence). Trimming removed 4 bases at V and 8 bases at J, with 17 bases between. The CDR3 consists of 14 residues. The chain employs TRBV19 and TRBJ1-2, with TRBD1 as a possible D gene (5 bases). This receptor was taken from a human donor in good health. Sequencing used non-Treg CD4+ T cells sorted from blood. In DNA, the CDR3 is TGTGCCAGTAGTACCGCGGCAGGGAGAGGCGGCTACACCTTC. Protein sequence: CASSTAAGRGGYTF.